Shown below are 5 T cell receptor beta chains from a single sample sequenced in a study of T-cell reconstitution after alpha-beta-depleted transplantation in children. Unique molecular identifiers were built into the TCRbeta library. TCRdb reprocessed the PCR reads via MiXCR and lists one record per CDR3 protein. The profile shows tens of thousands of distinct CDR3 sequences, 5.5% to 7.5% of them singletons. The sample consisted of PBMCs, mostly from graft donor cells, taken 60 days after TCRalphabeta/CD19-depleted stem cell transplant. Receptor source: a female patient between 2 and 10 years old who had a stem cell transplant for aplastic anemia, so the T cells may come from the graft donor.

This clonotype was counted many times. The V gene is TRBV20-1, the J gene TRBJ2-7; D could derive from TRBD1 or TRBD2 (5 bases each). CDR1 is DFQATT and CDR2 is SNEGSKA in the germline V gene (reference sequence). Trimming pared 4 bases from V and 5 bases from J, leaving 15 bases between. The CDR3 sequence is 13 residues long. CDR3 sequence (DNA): TGCAGTGCTACAGACAGACTAAAGGACGAGCAGTACTTC. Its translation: CSATDRLKDEQYF.

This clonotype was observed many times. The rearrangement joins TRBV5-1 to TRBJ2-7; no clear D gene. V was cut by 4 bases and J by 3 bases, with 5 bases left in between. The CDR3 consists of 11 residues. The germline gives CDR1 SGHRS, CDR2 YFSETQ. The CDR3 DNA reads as TGCGCCAGCAGCATGGACTACGAGCAGTACTTC. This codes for CASSMDYEQYF.

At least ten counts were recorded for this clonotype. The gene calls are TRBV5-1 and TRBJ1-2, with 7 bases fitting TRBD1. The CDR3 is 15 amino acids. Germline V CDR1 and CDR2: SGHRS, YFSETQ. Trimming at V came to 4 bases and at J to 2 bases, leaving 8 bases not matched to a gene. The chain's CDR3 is CASSLGQHINYGYTF. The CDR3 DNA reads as TGCGCCAGCAGCCTGGGACAGCATATCAACTATGGCTACACCTTC.

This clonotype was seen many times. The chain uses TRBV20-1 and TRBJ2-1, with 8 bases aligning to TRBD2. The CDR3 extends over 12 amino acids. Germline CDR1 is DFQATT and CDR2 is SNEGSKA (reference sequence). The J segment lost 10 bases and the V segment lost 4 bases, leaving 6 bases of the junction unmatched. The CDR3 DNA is TGCAGTGCTACGGGGGGGCCGGGCGAGCAGTTCTTC. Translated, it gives CSATGGPGEQFF.

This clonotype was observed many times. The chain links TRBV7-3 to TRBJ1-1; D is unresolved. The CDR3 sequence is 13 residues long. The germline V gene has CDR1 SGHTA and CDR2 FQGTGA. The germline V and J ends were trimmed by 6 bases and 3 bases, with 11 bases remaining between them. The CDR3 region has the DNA TGTGCCAGCAGTCTCAAACGGGACACTGAAGCTTTCTTT. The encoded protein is CASSLKRDTEAFF. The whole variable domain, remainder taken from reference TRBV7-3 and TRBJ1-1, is GAGVSQTPSNKVTEKGKYVELRCDPISGHTALYWYRQSLGQGPEFLIYFQGTGAADDSGLPNDRFFAVRPEGSVSTLKIQRTERGDSAVYLCASSLKRDTEAFFGQGTRLTVV.